One sample yielded the 10 T cell receptor beta chains listed below, sequenced in a study of T cells in Graves' hyperthyroidism and ophthalmopathy. RNA transcripts yielded amplified TCR beta CDR3 regions. First-round RT-PCR targeting the TCR CDR3 was performed with the HTBI primer set. MiXCR, applied by TCRdb to the multiplex PCR reads, yields one record per CDR3 protein. The sample lists hundreds of thousands of distinct CDR3 sequences, about 15% occurring once. Sequencing was performed on blood. These receptors were collected from a woman between 18 and 30 years old with Graves' hyperthyroidism that later progressed to Graves' ophthalmopathy.

This clonotype was picked up a small number of times. The V and J genes are TRBV9 and TRBJ1-2, with 9 nucleotides matching TRBD1. Germline assignment: CDR1 SGDLS and CDR2 YYNGEE. The CDR3 is 18 amino acids. Trimming removed 0 bases from V and 5 bases from J; junction bases left unmatched: 14. This CDR3 reads CASSVAAGTGYVPYGYTF. Here the CDR3 DNA reads TGTGCCAGCAGCGTAGCTGCCGGGACAGGGTATGTCCCATATGGCTACACCTTC. Variable domain in full (rest from reference TRBV9 and TRBJ1-2): DSGVTQTPKHLITATGQRVTLRCSPRSGDLSVYWYQQSLDQGLQFLIQYYNGEERAKGNILERFSAQQFPDLHSELNLSSLELGDSALYFCASSVAAGTGYVPYGYTFGSGTRLTVV.

This clonotype was counted at least ten times. The J gene is TRBJ2-1, the V gene TRBV7-2, with D tentatively TRBD1 (5 bases). The CDR3 covers 13 residues. V gave up 5 bases and J gave up 3 bases, with 8 bases separating them. CDR1 SGHTA and CDR2 FQGNSA come from the germline V gene. The CDR3 DNA is TGTGCCAGCAGCCCGACAGTCTACAATGAGCAGTTCTTC. Translated: CASSPTVYNEQFF.

The V gene is TRBV6-5, the J gene TRBJ2-1; tentative D call: TRBD1 (5 bases). Deletions cut 2 bases from V and 10 bases from J, with 9 bases between. This CDR3 comprises 12 residues. CDR1 is MNHEY, CDR2 SVGAGI, per germline. Here the CDR3 reads CASSYRGREQFF. CDR3 DNA: TGTGCCAGCAGTTACAGGGGTAGGGAGCAGTTCTTC.

This clonotype occurred many times. The chain uses TRBV2 and TRBJ2-7; D is unresolved. V dropped 4 bases and J dropped 2 bases, with 24 bases sitting between them. In germline, CDR1 is SNHLY, CDR2 FYNNEI. This CDR3 contains 18 residues. The DNA of the CDR3 is TGTGCCAGCAGTGCCCCAATGGGTCACGGCACAGACACCTACGAGCAGTACTTC. Residues: CASSAPMGHGTDTYEQYF.

This clonotype showed up just a few times. This rearrangement joins TRBV3-1 to TRBJ2-1, with TRBD2 matching over 8 bases. CDR1 and CDR2 from the germline V gene are LGHDT and YNNKEL (reference sequence). This CDR3 spans 17 amino acids. The junction had 10 bases not matched to a gene; V was cut back by 6 bases and J by 0 bases. The CDR3 region has the DNA TGTGCCAGCAGTCGTATAGCGGGACCCCCCTCCTACAATGAGCAGTTCTTC. Its translation: CASSRIAGPPSYNEQFF.

This clonotype was seen repeatedly, ten times or more. CDR3 sequence (DNA): TGTGCCAGCTTACAGGGAAGGAGTGTGAACACCGGGGAGCTGTTTTTT. Amino acid sequence: CASLQGRSVNTGELFF. The chain links TRBV2 to TRBJ2-2; maybe TRBD1 (6 bases). Germline-derived CDR1 and CDR2 are SNHLY and FYNNEI. V lost 8 bases, J lost 1 base, and 17 bases lay in between. The length of the CDR3 is 16 residues.

This clonotype was detected ten times or more. The chain employs TRBV12-3 or TRBV12-4 and TRBJ2-3; D uncertain. Trimming took 1 base from V and 2 from J, leaving 7 bases between them. The CDR3 has 14 residues. The CDR3 here is CASSLGGLTDTQYF. The CDR3 nucleotides read TGTGCCAGCAGTTTAGGGGGTCTCACAGATACGCAGTATTTT.

In its sample, this clonotype was seen many times. The CDR3 loop reads CASSEIPGTREQFF. The CDR3 region has the DNA TGTGCCAGCAGCGAAATACCCGGGACTAGGGAGCAGTTCTTC. This chain joins TRBV12-3 or TRBV12-4 and TRBJ2-1; 8 bases map to TRBD2. The CDR3 is 14 residues long. The junction had 11 bases not matched to a gene; V was cut back by 6 bases and J by 10 bases.

This chain connects TRBV4-1 to TRBJ2-1; tentatively, D is TRBD1 or TRBD2 (5 bases each). With 3 bases removed from V and 9 bases from J, the gap between germline ends came to 24 bases. The germline gives CDR1 MGHRA, CDR2 YSYEKL. The length of the CDR3 is 17 residues. CDR3 loop: CASSQYAVGRNGGEQFF. CDR3 DNA sequence: TGCGCCAGCAGCCAGTATGCGGTCGGGCGAAATGGGGGTGAGCAGTTCTTC.

This clonotype was detected a few times. This chain joins TRBV24-1 and TRBJ2-5; D call uncertain. V dropped 0 bases and J dropped 5 bases, with 18 bases sitting between them. Germline-derived CDR1 and CDR2 are KGHDR and SFDVKD. There are 17 residues in the CDR3. The CDR3 sequence: CATSDLHRTAPQETQYF. CDR3 sequence (DNA): TGTGCCACCAGTGATTTGCATCGTACAGCCCCTCAGGAGACCCAGTACTTC.